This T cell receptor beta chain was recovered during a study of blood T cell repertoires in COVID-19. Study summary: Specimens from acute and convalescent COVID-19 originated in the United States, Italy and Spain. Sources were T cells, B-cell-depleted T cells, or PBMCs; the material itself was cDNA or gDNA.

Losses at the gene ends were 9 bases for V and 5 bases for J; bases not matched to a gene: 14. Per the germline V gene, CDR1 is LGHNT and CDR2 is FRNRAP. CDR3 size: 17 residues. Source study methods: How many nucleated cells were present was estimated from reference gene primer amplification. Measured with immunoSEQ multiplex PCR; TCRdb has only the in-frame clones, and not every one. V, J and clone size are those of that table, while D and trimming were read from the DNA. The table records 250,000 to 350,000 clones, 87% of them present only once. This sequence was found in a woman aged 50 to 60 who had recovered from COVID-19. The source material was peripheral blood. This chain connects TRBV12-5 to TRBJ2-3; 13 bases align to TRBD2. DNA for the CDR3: TGTGCTAGCTCGCCGGGACTAGCGGGGCTAAAGGAAGATACGCAGTATTTT. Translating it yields CASSPGLAGLKEDTQYF.